The 2 T cell receptor beta chains in this list originate from one sample, sequenced in a study of tumor and adjacent non-tumor tissue in lung cancer. A modified ARM-PCR protocol with three rounds of nested PCR amplified TCRbeta. MiXCR, applied by TCRdb to the multiplex PCR reads, yields one record per CDR3 protein. The data show around 50,000 distinct CDR3 sequences, with 60% to 65% seen just once and about 32% held by the top ten. RNA was extracted from bulk tissue without any cell sorting. This non-tumor lung sample came from over 3 cm beyond the tumor edge. Sequenced sample: distant non-tumor lung tissue. The receptors shown here come from a woman in her seventies with non-small cell lung cancer.

For this clonotype: A read error may produce the germline difference seen at one junction end. The rearrangement joins TRBV6-5 to TRBJ2-1; perhaps TRBD2 as D (5 bases). The CDR3 length is 15 residues. Germline CDR1 MNHEY, CDR2 SVGAGI. For the CDR3, the DNA is TGTGCCAGTAGTTATAGGGAGATGGGCTACAATGAGCAGTTCTTC. This codes for CASSYREMGYNEQFF.

As concerns this clonotype: At one of its ends the junction is not consistent with the germline gene, which may arise from a read error. J is TRBJ2-5 and V is TRBV6-6; 7 bases fit TRBD1. Germline assignment: CDR1 MNHNY and CDR2 SVGAGI (reference sequence). CDR3 size: 15 residues. The CDR3 here is CANNYASTGTAPIHF. Here the CDR3 DNA reads TGTGCCAACAATTACGCTTCCACCGGGACAGCCCCCATCCACTTC.